This TCR beta chain was documented in a study of shared clonotypes between healthy human individuals. Findings and limits, study-wide: How much donors shared clonotypes was expected to be affected by sequencing depth.

Germline V gives CDR1 MDHEN, CDR2 SYDVKM. This CDR3 has 13 amino acids. The ends were cut back, 5 bases at V and 8 bases at J, with 15 bases in the middle. Concerning this clone: What it binds is unknown.

The DNA input per sorted-subset replicate PCR was 150 to 200 ng, corresponding to 30,000 or so T cell genomes. The repertoire was sequenced with immunoSEQ multiplex PCR; TCRdb's copy has only in-frame clones and lacks some. The table shows more than 2 million clones, with just over 90% occurring only once. Selected positively for CCR7 and CD45RO-negative, naive CD8 cells excluded terminally differentiated effector memory CD45RA+ cells. The specimen was naive CD8+ T cells from PBMCs. The sequence derives from a man in his late teens or twenties in good health. Some clones in this sample may be carry-over from other donors' samples. V and J are TRBV28 and TRBJ1-1; D is ambiguous. The CDR3: CASSTSPGTEAFF. CDR3 nucleotide sequence: TGTGCCAGCAGTACGAGCCCGGGAACAGAAGCTTTCTTT.